The clone carrying this TCR beta chain was found a few times. Its antigen is currently unknown. The time point is: persistent/refractory GD, antithyroid drugs over 5 years with positive TRAb. PBMC-extracted RNA yielded the TCR library. TCR beta libraries were built with iRepertoire HTBI primers and Arm-PCR of CDR3 regions. TCRdb used MiXCR to reprocess the multiplex PCR reads, holding one entry per CDR3 protein. The table lists hundreds of thousands of distinct CDR3 sequences, less than 25% of them singletons, with approximately 7.8% in the top ten. The trim removed 0 bases at V and 5 bases at J, leaving 5 bases unmatched. The CDR3 length is 15 residues. Germline V gene sequence: CDR1 MNHEY, CDR2 SVGEGT. These data come from a study of regulatory T cells in long-lasting Graves disease. Study at large: The term persistent Graves' disease signified upward of 5 years on antithyroid drugs with positive TSH receptor antibodies. Study-level points and caveats: Persistent disease samples used TRBV28, TRBJ1-2 and TRBJ2-5 preferentially.

This TCR derives from a female donor with Graves disease. The chain couples TRBV6-2 or TRBV6-3 to TRBJ2-7, with 9 bases matching TRBD1. The sequenced sample was peripheral blood mononuclear cells (PBMCs), obtained when the disease was refractory, from a patient treated with antithyroid drugs. The CDR3 coding sequence is TGTGCCAGCAGTTACTCCGGGACAGGGATAAACGAGCAGTACTTC. Protein: CASSYSGTGINEQYF.